This TCR beta chain is from a study of control samples from healthy donors and cancer patients. Clones were read by immunoSEQ multiplex PCR, and TCRdb kept only the in-frame ones, dropping some. This sample has tens of thousands of clones, with approximately 93% found just once. The CDR3 spans 13 residues. The germline gives CDR1 SGHKS, CDR2 YYEKEE (reference sequence). V was clipped by 5 bases and J by 2 bases, with 10 bases between them. The V gene is TRBV5-5, the J gene TRBJ1-1; perhaps TRBD1 as D (5 bases). This receptor was obtained from a woman under 40 in good health. Material for sequencing was blood. The DNA of the CDR3 is TGTGCCAGCAGTTCCCAGGGTAACACTGAAGCTTTCTTT. Translated, it gives CASSSQGNTEAFF.